These 26 T cell receptor beta chains came from one sample sequenced in a study of shared clonotypes between healthy human individuals. Profiling relied on immunoSEQ multiplex PCR, and the TCRdb table lists in-frame clones only, not all of them. The repertoire consists of 2 million to 2.5 million clones, with just under 95% occurring once and the leading ten covering 0.37%. The sample taken for sequencing was naive CD4+ T cells from PBMCs. Subset in this sample: CD45RA+ positively selected. Receptor source: a man younger than 35 in good health. Some clones in this sample may be carry-over from other donors' samples.

This chain connects TRBV4-1 to TRBJ2-3; no clear D gene. Per the germline V gene, CDR1 is MGHRA and CDR2 is YSYEKL. V lost 0 bases and J 4 bases, leaving 11 bases between the germline ends. The CDR3 runs 15 residues. In nucleotides, the CDR3 is TGCGCCAGCAGCCAAGACGGCGGTAGGGCAGATACGCAGTATTTT. Its translation: CASSQDGGRADTQYF.

The chain carries TRBV14 and TRBJ1-1; D gene unclear. CDR3 length: 15 amino acids. The germline V and J ends were trimmed by 2 bases and 5 bases, with 15 bases remaining between them. Looked up from germline, CDR1 is SGHDN and CDR2 is FVKESK. The CDR3 DNA sequence: TGTGCCAGCAGCCAAAGAGGACGCTGGGGAACTGAAGCTTTCTTT. This encodes CASSQRGRWGTEAFF.

This sequence joins TRBV27 and TRBJ2-2, with D possibly being TRBD1 or TRBD2 (5 bases each). Germline CDR1 and CDR2: MNHEY and SMNVEV (reference sequence). The V and J ends lost 5 bases and 0 bases respectively, with 16 bases between them. The CDR3 length is 17 residues. In nucleotides, the CDR3 is TGTGCCAGCAGTGCCGAAAGTGGGACCTCGAACACCGGGGAGCTGTTTTTT. This codes for CASSAESGTSNTGELFF.

On this clone itself: This CDR3 is also generated by other DNA sequences in the sample. The J gene is TRBJ1-1, the V gene TRBV28; TRBD1 matches 10 bases. The J segment lost 1 base and the V segment lost 6 bases, leaving 2 bases of the junction unmatched. There are 14 residues in the CDR3. The germline gives CDR1 MDHEN, CDR2 SYDVKM. The CDR3 nucleotides read TGTGCCAGCAGCGACAGGGGGCGGAACACTGAAGCTTTCTTT. Translating it yields CASSDRGRNTEAFF.

The V gene is TRBV2, the J gene TRBJ2-3; D uncertain. CDR1 and CDR2 (germline): SNHLY, FYNNEI. This CDR3 spans 12 amino acids. V was clipped by 6 bases and J by 4 bases, with 8 bases between them. CDR3 sequence reads: CASRERSDTQYF. For the CDR3, the DNA is TGTGCCAGCAGAGAAAGATCAGATACGCAGTATTTT.

V usage is TRBV6-1 and J usage is TRBJ2-1, with D uncertain. CDR1 is MNHNS and CDR2 is SASEGT in the germline V gene. The V end was cut by 3 bases, the J end by 2 bases, with 8 bases between. This CDR3 region has 14 residues. CDR3 nucleotides: TGTGCCAGCAGTGATCTACATGCCTACAATGAGCAGTTCTTC. Translating gives CASSDLHAYNEQFF.

As DNA, the CDR3 is TGTGCCAGCTCACCATTTTCCGGGACAGGGGTTACAGATACGCAGTATTTT. This sequence encodes CASSPFSGTGVTDTQYF. This rearrangement joins TRBV18 to TRBJ2-3, with TRBD1 matching over 10 bases. Trimming took 2 bases from V and 3 from J; bases not matched to a gene: 8. Germline V CDR1 and CDR2: KGHSH, LQKENI. The CDR3 has 17 residues. The whole variable domain, filled in from reference TRBV18 and TRBJ2-3, reads NAGVMQNPRHLVRRRGQEARLRCSPMKGHSHVYWYRQLPEEGLKFMVYLQKENIIDESGMPKERFSAEFPKEGPSILRIQQVVRGDSAAYFCASSPFSGTGVTDTQYFGPGTRLTVL.

This chain links TRBV5-1 with TRBJ2-7; no reliable D call. The germline CDR1 and CDR2 sequences are SGHRS and YFSETQ. Trimming took 0 bases from V and 2 from J, leaving 9 bases between them. The CDR3 length is 14 residues. Here the CDR3 reads CASSLGARTYEQYF. The CDR3, as DNA: TGCGCCAGCAGCTTGGGGGCGAGAACCTACGAGCAGTACTTC.

V usage is TRBV7-2 and J usage is TRBJ2-5, with 11 bases that match TRBD2. This CDR3 comprises 15 residues. Germline V gene lookup returns CDR1 SGHTA and CDR2 FQGNSA. Germline trimming cut 1 base from V and 5 bases from J; bases unmatched to any gene: 3. For the CDR3, the DNA is TGTGCCAGCAGCTTAGATGGGACTAGCGGTGAGACCCAGTACTTC. It codes for CASSLDGTSGETQYF.

V and J are TRBV7-7 and TRBJ2-1; 15 bases map to TRBD2. In germline, CDR1 is SSHAT, CDR2 FNYEAQ (reference sequence). The CDR3 has 15 residues. Losses at the gene ends were 5 bases for V and 8 bases for J; bases not matched to a gene: 4. This CDR3 reads CASSRTSGRADEQFF. The CDR3 DNA is TGTGCCAGCAGCCGGACTAGCGGGAGGGCTGATGAGCAGTTCTTC.

The rearrangement joins TRBV29-1 to TRBJ2-4; 10 bases match TRBD2. The V gene's germline CDR1 is SQVTM and CDR2 ANQGSEA. Trimming at V came to 6 bases and at J to 0 bases, leaving 8 bases not matched to a gene. This CDR3 region has 16 residues. The chain's CDR3 is CSVSLLAGVAKNIQYF. The CDR3 DNA follows: TGCAGCGTGAGTCTCCTAGCGGGAGTAGCCAAAAACATTCAGTACTTC.

For this clone: Other nucleotide sequences in the sample specify the same CDR3. The chain has TRBV27 and TRBJ2-7, with 8 bases that match TRBD1. Trimming at V came to 6 bases and at J to 1 base, leaving 2 bases not matched to a gene. This CDR3 is 13 amino acids long. Germline V gives CDR1 MNHEY, CDR2 SMNVEV (reference sequence). CDR3 sequence reads: CASRRTGSYEQYF. The CDR3 DNA reads as TGTGCCAGCAGGCGGACAGGGTCCTACGAGCAGTACTTC.

The CDR3 spells CASSYNRRTTDTQYF. CDR3 DNA sequence: TGTGCCAGCAGTTACAACCGACGAACCACAGATACGCAGTATTTT. The rearrangement links TRBV6-5 to TRBJ2-3, with D unclear. This CDR3 spans 15 amino acids. Germline CDR1 and CDR2: MNHEY and SVGAGI. Trimming shortened V by 2 bases and J by 2 bases, and 11 bases separated the two germline ends.

The rearrangement links TRBV29-1 to TRBJ1-1, with D possibly TRBD1 on 6 matching bases. Trimming stripped 6 bases from V and 3 bases from J, with 14 bases between. The length of the CDR3 is 13 residues. Germline V gives CDR1 SQVTM, CDR2 ANQGSEA. The CDR3 region has the DNA TGCAGCGTGGAATGGGGGCCTGACACTGAAGCTTTCTTT. It yields the protein CSVEWGPDTEAFF.

The chain links TRBV11-2 to TRBJ2-1, with TRBD2 matching over 10 bases. CDR1 is SGHAT, CDR2 FQNNGV, per germline. With V trimmed by 1 base and J by 4 bases, 7 bases remained unmatched. The CDR3 loop spans 17 amino acids. CDR3 coding DNA: TGTGCCAGCAGCTTAGTAGCAGCGGGAGGGCTTTACAATGAGCAGTTCTTC. This gives the protein CASSLVAAGGLYNEQFF.

The rearrangement links TRBV4-1 to TRBJ1-1; D not certain. The CDR3 covers 16 residues. V shed 4 bases and J shed 1 base, with 16 bases lying between them. Germline CDR1 and CDR2: MGHRA and YSYEKL. CDR3 amino acids: CASSPLGRSTNTEAFF. The CDR3 coding sequence is TGCGCCAGCAGCCCCCTCGGGCGCAGTACGAACACTGAAGCTTTCTTT.

This chain uses TRBV6-1 with TRBJ2-3, with a possible D match to TRBD1 (6 bases). CDR3 size: 15 residues. Trimming shortened V by 10 bases and J by 2 bases, and 19 bases separated the two germline ends. The germline CDR1 and CDR2 sequences are MNHNS and SASEGT. Here the CDR3 DNA reads TGTGCCACCAAGGGGGAACGGTGGGACACAGATACGCAGTATTTT. This encodes CATKGERWDTDTQYF.

Of note for this clone: The same CDR3 arises from other DNA sequences in this sample as well. This chain connects TRBV28 to TRBJ1-2; 7 bases map to TRBD1. There are 14 residues in the CDR3. J gave up 0 bases and V 5 bases, and 3 bases lay outside the gene matches. Germline CDR1 reads MDHEN; CDR2 reads SYDVKM. CDR3 DNA: TGTGCCAGCAGTCTTACAGGGGCTAACTATGGCTACACCTTC. Its translation: CASSLTGANYGYTF.

The genes are TRBV5-1 and TRBJ1-1, with D tentatively TRBD1 (5 bases). V gave up 4 bases and J gave up 1 base, with 11 bases separating them. From germline, CDR1 is SGHRS and CDR2 YFSETQ. This CDR3 has 14 residues. The CDR3 region is CASSTRQTNTEAFF. CDR3 in DNA: TGCGCCAGCAGCACCCGACAGACGAACACTGAAGCTTTCTTT. Supplemented by reference TRBV5-1 and TRBJ1-1, the full variable domain reads KAGVTQTPRYLIKTRGQQVTLSCSPISGHRSVSWYQQTPGQGLQFLFEYFSETQRNKGNFPGRFSGRQFSNSRSEMNVSTLELGDSALYLCASSTRQTNTEAFFGQGTRLTVV.

This chain links TRBV6-1 with TRBJ1-3; D ambiguous. CDR1 MNHNS and CDR2 SASEGT come from the germline V gene. V lost 4 bases, J lost 0 bases, and 7 bases lay in between. The CDR3 sequence is 14 residues long. CDR3 sequence reads: CASSGAASGNTIYF. The DNA of the CDR3 is TGTGCCAGCAGTGGGGCAGCCTCTGGAAACACCATATATTTT.

The rearrangement joins TRBV7-2 to TRBJ1-5, with TRBD1 identical over 8 bases. The CDR3 has 14 amino acids. V shed 4 bases and J 3 bases; nucleotides not matched to a gene: 2. Germline CDR1 and CDR2: SGHTA and FQGNSA. The CDR3 DNA is TGTGCCAGCAGCTGGACAGGGATCAATCAGCCCCAGCATTTT. It translates to CASSWTGINQPQHF.

This chain joins TRBV15 and TRBJ1-1; weak D call: TRBD1 (6 bases). The CDR3 is 16 residues long. Germline V CDR1 and CDR2: LNHNV, YYDKDF (reference sequence). Trimming stripped 5 bases from V and 0 bases from J, with 16 bases between. CDR3 in DNA: TGTGCCACCAGCTTAGGGGGGGTCTTGATGAACACTGAAGCTTTCTTT. Protein product: CATSLGGVLMNTEAFF.

The gene calls are TRBV9 and TRBJ1-1; D may be TRBD1 (6 bases). V lost 0 bases, J lost 10 bases, and 13 bases lay in between. CDR3 length: 13 amino acids. Germline CDR1 is SGDLS and CDR2 is YYNGEE. CDR3 in amino acids: CASSVDGGQGAFF. CDR3 DNA: TGTGCCAGCAGCGTAGATGGGGGGCAGGGAGCTTTCTTT.

Worth noting for this clone: In the same sample, other DNA sequences code for this CDR3. The CDR3 loop is CASSLAAGGELFF. The CDR3 DNA reads TGTGCCAGCAGCTTAGCGGCCGGCGGGGAGCTGTTTTTT. The chain has TRBV7-2 and TRBJ2-2, with D uncertain. This CDR3 spans 13 amino acids. Trimming took off 0 bases at V and 7 bases at J, with 6 bases between the two ends. Germline loops: CDR1 SGHTA, CDR2 FQGNSA. The full variable domain, its missing parts supplied by reference TRBV7-2 and TRBJ2-2, is GAGVSQSPSNKVTEKGKDVELRCDPISGHTALYWYRQSLGQGLEFLIYFQGNSAPDKSGLPSDRFSAERTGGSVSTLTIQRTQQEDSAVYLCASSLAAGGELFFGEGSRLTVL.

The rearrangement uses TRBV5-4 and TRBJ2-5, with 8 bases matching TRBD2. The CDR3 has 17 residues. Germline V gene sequence: CDR1 SGHNT, CDR2 YYREEE (reference sequence). J lost 2 bases, V lost 0 bases, and 9 bases had no gene match. For the CDR3, the DNA is TGTGCCAGCAGCTTGGGGGCTACTAGCGGAACACAAGAGACCCAGTACTTC. It codes for CASSLGATSGTQETQYF.

A note on this clone: The sample carries other DNA sequences with the same CDR3. The rearrangement links TRBV4-1 to TRBJ2-1; TRBD2 agrees at 11 bases. The CDR3 runs to 16 residues. V dropped 4 bases and J dropped 3; count of bases not matched to a gene: 5. The germline gives CDR1 MGHRA, CDR2 YSYEKL. CDR3 region: CASSPRLAGNYNEQFF. The CDR3 coding sequence is TGCGCCAGCAGCCCGCGACTAGCGGGGAACTACAATGAGCAGTTCTTC.